The 11 T cell receptor beta chains presented below share a single source sample, sequenced in a study of cytomegalovirus exposure and HLA in healthy donors. The PCR ran on 60 Vbeta and 13 Jbeta primers. The data were produced by immunoSEQ multiplex PCR, yet TCRdb's version contains in-frame clones alone and is incomplete. The sample yields under 250,000 clones, roughly 85% seen once. Sequenced: PBMCs. The origin of the receptors is a girl aged 2-15 years in good health and CMV-seronegative.

The chain is built from TRBV6-1 and TRBJ2-3; D may be TRBD2 (6 bases). Germline V gene lookup returns CDR1 MNHNS and CDR2 SASEGT. The V end lost 6 bases, the J end lost 1 base, and 11 bases lay between the germline ends. The CDR3 spans 14 residues. CDR3 nucleotides: TGTGCCAGCAGCTACGGGAGCGGCACAGATACGCAGTATTTT. Its protein product is CASSYGSGTDTQYF.

The CDR3 loop is CSVGTGRETQYF. In DNA, the CDR3 is TGCAGCGTTGGGACAGGGCGGGAGACCCAGTACTTC. The rearrangement uses TRBV29-1 and TRBJ2-5; 8 nucleotides agree with TRBD1. The CDR3 has 12 residues. Germline CDR1 and CDR2: SQVTM and ANQGSEA. Trimming removed 4 bases from V and 5 bases from J; junction bases left unmatched: 3. The full variable domain, its missing parts supplied by reference TRBV29-1 and TRBJ2-5, is SAVISQKPSRDICQRGTSLTIQCQVDSQVTMMFWYRQQPGQSLTLIATANQGSEATYESGFVIDKFPISRPNLTFSTLTVSNMSPEDSSIYLCSVGTGRETQYFGPGTRLLVL.

V is TRBV5-1 and J is TRBJ1-1; D is unresolved. The V and J ends lost 3 bases and 2 bases respectively, with 11 bases between them. This CDR3 comprises 14 residues. The germline V gene has CDR1 SGHRS and CDR2 YFSETQ. The CDR3 nucleotides are TGCGCCAGCAGCTACCCGGCGGGTAACACTGAAGCTTTCTTT. Its translation: CASSYPAGNTEAFF.

The V gene is TRBV5-1, the J gene TRBJ1-6, with 7 bases identical to TRBD1. This CDR3 is 15 amino acids long. The J segment lost 9 bases and the V segment lost 0 bases, leaving 6 bases of the junction unmatched. Germline CDR1 and CDR2: SGHRS and YFSETQ. The CDR3 loop is CASSLAGQATSPLHF. The DNA for the CDR3 is TGCGCCAGCAGCTTGGCCGGACAGGCGACTTCACCCCTCCACTTT.

CDR3 in DNA: TGTGCCTGGAGAGGGGGATACGAGCAGTACTTC. Its translation is CAWRGGYEQYF. The chain links TRBV30 to TRBJ2-7; tentatively, D is TRBD1 (6 bases). The V end lost 3 bases, the J end lost 4 bases, and 7 bases lay between the germline ends. The CDR3 loop spans 11 amino acids. Germline V gene sequence: CDR1 GTSNPN, CDR2 SVGIG (reference sequence).

The chain has TRBV6-5 and TRBJ2-7; TRBD2 matches at 7 bases. Germline V gives CDR1 MNHEY, CDR2 SVGAGI. The CDR3 runs to 15 residues. With 6 bases clipped from V and 1 base from J, the junction kept 9 bases outside the gene matches. The CDR3 loop reads CASRRRGRPSYEQYF. The CDR3 region has the DNA TGTGCCAGCAGGAGGCGGGGGAGGCCTTCCTACGAGCAGTACTTC.

This clone was seen a few times. The chain uses TRBV5-6 and TRBJ2-1, with 8 bases fitting TRBD2. This CDR3 comprises 15 residues. Germline V CDR1 and CDR2: SGHDT, YYEEEE. J gave up 5 bases and V 3 bases, and 7 bases lay outside the gene matches. CDR3 nucleotide sequence: TGTGCCAGCAGCTGGCCGGGACTAGTTGACAATGAGCAGTTCTTC. Amino acids: CASSWPGLVDNEQFF.

This clone has a single count. V and J are TRBV6-6 and TRBJ1-6; TRBD1 aligns across 7 bases. The V gene's germline CDR1 is MNHNY and CDR2 SVGAGI (reference sequence). The CDR3 has 14 residues. J lost 3 bases, V lost 6 bases, and 2 bases had no gene match. Here the CDR3 reads CASRQGSYNSPLHF. For the CDR3, the DNA is TGTGCCAGCAGACAGGGGAGCTATAATTCACCCCTCCACTTT.

V and J are TRBV25-1 and TRBJ1-2; D is ambiguous. Trimming left V 0 bases short and J 8 bases short, with 7 bases between. The germline CDR1 and CDR2 sequences are MGHDK and SYGVNS. The CDR3 loop spans 12 amino acids. DNA for the CDR3: TGTGCCAGCAGTGAATACGCGGGAGGCTACACCTTC. Residues: CASSEYAGGYTF.

The genes are TRBV6-1 and TRBJ1-5; the match to TRBD1 covers 7 bases. CDR3 length: 13 residues. Germline CDR1 reads MNHNS; CDR2 reads SASEGT. V shed 6 bases and J 9 bases; nucleotides not matched to a gene: 8. CDR3 protein: CASRLVRGSPQHF. The CDR3 nucleotides read TGTGCCAGCAGGCTGGTCAGGGGGTCGCCCCAGCATTTT.

The chain joins TRBV15 to TRBJ2-1; possibly TRBD2 for D (6 bases). The V end was cut by 9 bases, the J end by 1 base, with 13 bases between. There are 14 residues in the CDR3. Germline loops: CDR1 LNHNV, CDR2 YYDKDF (reference sequence). The CDR3 nucleotides read TGTGCCACAACTCTAGCGACATCCTACAATGAGCAGTTCTTC. It yields the protein CATTLATSYNEQFF.